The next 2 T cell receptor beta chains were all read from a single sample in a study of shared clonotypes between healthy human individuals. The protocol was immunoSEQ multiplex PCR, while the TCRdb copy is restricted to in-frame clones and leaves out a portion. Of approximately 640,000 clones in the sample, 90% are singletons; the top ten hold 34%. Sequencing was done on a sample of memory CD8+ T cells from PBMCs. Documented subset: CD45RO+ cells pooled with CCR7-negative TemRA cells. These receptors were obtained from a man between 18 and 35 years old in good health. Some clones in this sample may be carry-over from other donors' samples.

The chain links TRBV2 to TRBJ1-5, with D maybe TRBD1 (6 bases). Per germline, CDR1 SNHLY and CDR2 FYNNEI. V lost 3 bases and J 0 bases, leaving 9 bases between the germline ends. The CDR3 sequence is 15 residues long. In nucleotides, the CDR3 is TGTGCCAGCAGTGACGGACAGTTTAGCAATCAGCCCCAGCATTTT. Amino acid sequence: CASSDGQFSNQPQHF.

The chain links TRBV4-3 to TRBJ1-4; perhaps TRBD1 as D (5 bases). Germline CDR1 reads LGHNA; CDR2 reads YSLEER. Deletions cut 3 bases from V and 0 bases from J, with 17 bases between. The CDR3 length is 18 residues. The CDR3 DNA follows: TGCGCCAGCAGCCACGGGACTGAAGAACCTGCAACTAATGAAAAACTGTTTTTT. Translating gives CASSHGTEEPATNEKLFF.